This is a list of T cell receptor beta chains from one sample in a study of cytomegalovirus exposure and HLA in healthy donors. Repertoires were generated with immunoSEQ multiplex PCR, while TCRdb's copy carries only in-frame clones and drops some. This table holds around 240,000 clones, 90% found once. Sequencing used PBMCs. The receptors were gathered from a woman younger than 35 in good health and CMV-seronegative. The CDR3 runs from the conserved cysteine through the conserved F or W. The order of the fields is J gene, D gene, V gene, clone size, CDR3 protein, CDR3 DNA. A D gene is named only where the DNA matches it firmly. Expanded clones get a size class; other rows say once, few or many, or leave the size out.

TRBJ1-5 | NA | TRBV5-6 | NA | CASTMGGASNQPQHF | TGTGCCAGCACTATGGGGGGGGCTAGCAATCAGCCCCAGCATTTT
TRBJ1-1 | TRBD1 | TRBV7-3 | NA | CASSPGDRGATEAFF | TGTGCCAGCAGCCCAGGGGACAGGGGGGCGACTGAAGCTTTCTTT
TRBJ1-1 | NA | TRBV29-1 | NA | CSARQEPTQDTEAFF | TGCAGCGCCCGACAGGAACCAACCCAGGACACTGAAGCTTTCTTT
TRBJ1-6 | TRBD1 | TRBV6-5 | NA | CASSPGQAAGPLHF | TGTGCCAGCAGTCCCGGACAGGCTGCGGGACCCCTCCACTTT
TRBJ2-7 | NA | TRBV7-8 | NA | CASTYRASYEQYF | TGTGCCAGCACGTACAGGGCCTCCTACGAGCAGTACTTC
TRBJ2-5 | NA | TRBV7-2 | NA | CASSWGFQTETQYF | TGTGCCAGCAGTTGGGGCTTTCAAACGGAGACCCAGTACTTC
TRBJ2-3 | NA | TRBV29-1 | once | CSVEGTLADTQYF | TGCAGCGTTGAAGGGACCTTAGCGGATACGCAGTATTTT
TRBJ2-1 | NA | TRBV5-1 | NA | CASSLDLGETYNEQFF | TGCGCCAGCAGCTTGGATCTGGGAGAGACCTACAATGAGCAGTTCTTC
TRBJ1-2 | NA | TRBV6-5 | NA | CASSYTGIYGYTF | TGTGCCAGCAGTTACACAGGAATCTATGGCTACACCTTC
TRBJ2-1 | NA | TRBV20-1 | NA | CSALFREQFF | TGCAGTGCTCTCTTCCGTGAGCAGTTCTTC
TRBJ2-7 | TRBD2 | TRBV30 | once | CAWGGTSGPYEQYF | TGTGCCTGGGGCGGGACTAGCGGTCCCTACGAGCAGTACTTC
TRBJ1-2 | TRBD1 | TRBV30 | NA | CARNYGTAYGGYTF | TGTGCCCGAAACTACGGGACAGCCTACGGTGGCTACACCTTC
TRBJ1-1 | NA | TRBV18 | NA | CASSPRLGGENTEAFF | TGTGCCAGCTCACCTCGTCTGGGAGGTGAGAACACTGAAGCTTTCTTT
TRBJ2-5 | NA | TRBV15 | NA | CATSRDRTGQETQYF | TGTGCCACCAGCAGAGATCGTACAGGGCAAGAGACCCAGTACTTC
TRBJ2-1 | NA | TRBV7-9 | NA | CASSDTGLVEQFF | TGTGCCAGCAGTGATACAGGGCTAGTTGAGCAGTTCTTC
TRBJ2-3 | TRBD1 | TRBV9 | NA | CASSLDRGPQYF | TGTGCCAGCAGCCTCGACAGGGGGCCGCAGTATTTT
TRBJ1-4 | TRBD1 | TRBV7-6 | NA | CASSITGEAKLFF | TGTGCCAGCAGCATAACAGGGGAGGCAAAACTGTTTTTT
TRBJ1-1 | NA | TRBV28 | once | CASRPVAGELDTEAFF | TGTGCCAGCAGACCCGTGGCAGGGGAATTGGACACTGAAGCTTTCTTT
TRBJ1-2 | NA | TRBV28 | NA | CASSSPFYGYTF | TGTGCCAGCAGTTCCCCGTTCTATGGCTACACCTTC
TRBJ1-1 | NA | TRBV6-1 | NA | CASRVRTEAFF | TGTGCCAGCAGAGTCAGGACTGAAGCTTTCTTT
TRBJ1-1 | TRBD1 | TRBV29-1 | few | CRGDSEAFF | TGCAGGGGGGACAGTGAAGCTTTCTTT
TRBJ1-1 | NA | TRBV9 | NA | CASSVAGHTAEAFF | TGTGCCAGCAGCGTAGCTGGGCACACGGCTGAAGCTTTCTTT
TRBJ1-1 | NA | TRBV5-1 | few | CASSLVGTEAFF | TGCGCCAGCAGCTTGGTGGGGACAGAAGCTTTCTTT
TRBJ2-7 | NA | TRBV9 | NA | CASSVDGGGSYEQYF | TGTGCCAGCAGCGTAGACGGCGGTGGATCCTACGAGCAGTACTTC
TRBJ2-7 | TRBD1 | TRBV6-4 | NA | CASSDTIGQGAYEQYF | TGTGCCAGCAGTGACACAATCGGTCAGGGGGCCTACGAGCAGTACTTC
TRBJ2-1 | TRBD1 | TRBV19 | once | CASSLQGAAVLTYNEQFF | TGTGCCAGTAGTTTACAGGGGGCCGCTGTACTCACCTACAATGAGCAGTTCTTC
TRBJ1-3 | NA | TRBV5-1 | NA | CASSLGTGGNTIYF | TGCGCCAGCAGCTTGGGGACTGGCGGAAACACCATATATTTT
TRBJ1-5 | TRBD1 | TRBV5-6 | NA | CASSLTGGSNQPQHF | TGTGCCAGCAGCTTGACAGGGGGAAGCAATCAGCCCCAGCATTTT
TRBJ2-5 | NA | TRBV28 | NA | CASTPPTGKETQYF | TGTGCCAGCACGCCTCCTACAGGGAAAGAGACCCAGTACTTC
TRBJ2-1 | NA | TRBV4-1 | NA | CASSQGGGQFF | TGCGCCAGCAGCCAAGGAGGAGGGCAGTTCTTC
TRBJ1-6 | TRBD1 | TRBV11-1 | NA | CASSLGGQGSNSPLHF | TGTGCCAGCAGCTTAGGAGGACAGGGGTCTAATTCACCCCTCCACTTT
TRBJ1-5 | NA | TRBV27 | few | CASSLSGNQPQHF | TGTGCCAGCAGTTTATCCGGCAATCAGCCCCAGCATTTT
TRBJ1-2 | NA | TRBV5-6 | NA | CASSLVGAPGYTF | TGTGCCAGCAGCTTGGTTGGGGCACCTGGCTACACCTTC
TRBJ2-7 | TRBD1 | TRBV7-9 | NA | CASSLTGAYDYEQYF | TGTGCCAGCAGCTTAACAGGGGCCTACGACTACGAGCAGTACTTC
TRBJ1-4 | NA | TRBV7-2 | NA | CASSLEEEKLFF | TGTGCCAGCAGCTTAGAGGAGGAAAAACTGTTTTTT
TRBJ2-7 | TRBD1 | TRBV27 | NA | CASSPQPGQGYEQYF | TGTGCCAGCAGTCCCCAACCGGGACAGGGCTACGAGCAGTACTTC
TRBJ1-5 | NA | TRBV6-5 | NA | CASNTGSRPQHF | TGTGCCAGCAACACAGGGTCGCGGCCCCAGCATTTT
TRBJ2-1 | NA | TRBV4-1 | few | CATNSPGKSYNEQFF | TGCGCCACCAATTCCCCAGGGAAGTCCTACAATGAGCAGTTCTTC
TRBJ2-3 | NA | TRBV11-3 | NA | CASSLDLDTQYF | TGTGCCAGCAGCCTCGACTTAGATACGCAGTATTTT
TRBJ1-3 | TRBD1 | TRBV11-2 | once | CASTFMTGGYTIYF | TGTGCCAGCACCTTTATGACAGGGGGTTACACCATATATTTT
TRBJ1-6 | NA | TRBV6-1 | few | CASSDRDNSPLHF | TGTGCCAGCAGTGACAGGGATAATTCACCCCTCCACTTT
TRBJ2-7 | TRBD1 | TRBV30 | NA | CAWNLPGQSYEQYF | TGTGCCTGGAACTTACCGGGACAGTCCTACGAGCAGTACTTC
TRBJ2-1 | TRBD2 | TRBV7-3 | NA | CASSLLAGLYNEQFF | TGTGCCAGCAGCTTACTAGCGGGGCTCTACAATGAGCAGTTCTTC
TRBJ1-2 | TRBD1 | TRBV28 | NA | CASGTEYGYTF | TGTGCCAGCGGGACAGAATATGGCTACACCTTC
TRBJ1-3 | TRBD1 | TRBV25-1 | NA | CASNGQGLGNTIYF | TGTGCCAGTAACGGACAGGGTTTGGGAAACACCATATATTTT
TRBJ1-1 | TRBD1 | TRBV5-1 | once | CASSRLWTGGGTEAFF | TGCGCCAGCAGCCGGTTATGGACAGGCGGCGGAACTGAAGCTTTCTTT
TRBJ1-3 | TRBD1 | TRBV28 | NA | CASQGAGGNTIYF | TGTGCCAGCCAGGGGGCGGGTGGAAACACCATATATTTT
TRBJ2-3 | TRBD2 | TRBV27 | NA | CASSFLAGGRTDTQYF | TGTGCCAGCAGTTTTCTAGCGGGGGGTCGGACAGATACGCAGTATTTT
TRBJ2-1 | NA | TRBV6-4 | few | CASSDRDYNEQFF | TGTGCCAGCAGTGACCGGGACTACAATGAGCAGTTCTTC
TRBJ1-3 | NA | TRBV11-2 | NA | CASSLGGLGNTIYF | TGTGCCAGCAGCTTAGGGGGCCTTGGAAACACCATATATTTT
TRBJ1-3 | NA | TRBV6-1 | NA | CASSERDRTTVYF | TGTGCCAGCAGTGAGAGAGACAGAACAACCGTGTATTTT
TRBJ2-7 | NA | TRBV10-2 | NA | CATSGDSYEQYF | TGCGCCACGTCGGGGGACTCCTACGAGCAGTACTTC
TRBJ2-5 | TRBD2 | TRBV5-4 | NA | CASSLAGGAQETQYF | TGTGCCAGCAGCTTGGCCGGGGGGGCCCAAGAGACCCAGTACTTC
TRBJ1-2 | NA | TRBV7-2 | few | CASSLDVGPIYGYTF | TGTGCCAGCAGCTTAGACGTGGGGCCCATTTATGGCTACACCTTC